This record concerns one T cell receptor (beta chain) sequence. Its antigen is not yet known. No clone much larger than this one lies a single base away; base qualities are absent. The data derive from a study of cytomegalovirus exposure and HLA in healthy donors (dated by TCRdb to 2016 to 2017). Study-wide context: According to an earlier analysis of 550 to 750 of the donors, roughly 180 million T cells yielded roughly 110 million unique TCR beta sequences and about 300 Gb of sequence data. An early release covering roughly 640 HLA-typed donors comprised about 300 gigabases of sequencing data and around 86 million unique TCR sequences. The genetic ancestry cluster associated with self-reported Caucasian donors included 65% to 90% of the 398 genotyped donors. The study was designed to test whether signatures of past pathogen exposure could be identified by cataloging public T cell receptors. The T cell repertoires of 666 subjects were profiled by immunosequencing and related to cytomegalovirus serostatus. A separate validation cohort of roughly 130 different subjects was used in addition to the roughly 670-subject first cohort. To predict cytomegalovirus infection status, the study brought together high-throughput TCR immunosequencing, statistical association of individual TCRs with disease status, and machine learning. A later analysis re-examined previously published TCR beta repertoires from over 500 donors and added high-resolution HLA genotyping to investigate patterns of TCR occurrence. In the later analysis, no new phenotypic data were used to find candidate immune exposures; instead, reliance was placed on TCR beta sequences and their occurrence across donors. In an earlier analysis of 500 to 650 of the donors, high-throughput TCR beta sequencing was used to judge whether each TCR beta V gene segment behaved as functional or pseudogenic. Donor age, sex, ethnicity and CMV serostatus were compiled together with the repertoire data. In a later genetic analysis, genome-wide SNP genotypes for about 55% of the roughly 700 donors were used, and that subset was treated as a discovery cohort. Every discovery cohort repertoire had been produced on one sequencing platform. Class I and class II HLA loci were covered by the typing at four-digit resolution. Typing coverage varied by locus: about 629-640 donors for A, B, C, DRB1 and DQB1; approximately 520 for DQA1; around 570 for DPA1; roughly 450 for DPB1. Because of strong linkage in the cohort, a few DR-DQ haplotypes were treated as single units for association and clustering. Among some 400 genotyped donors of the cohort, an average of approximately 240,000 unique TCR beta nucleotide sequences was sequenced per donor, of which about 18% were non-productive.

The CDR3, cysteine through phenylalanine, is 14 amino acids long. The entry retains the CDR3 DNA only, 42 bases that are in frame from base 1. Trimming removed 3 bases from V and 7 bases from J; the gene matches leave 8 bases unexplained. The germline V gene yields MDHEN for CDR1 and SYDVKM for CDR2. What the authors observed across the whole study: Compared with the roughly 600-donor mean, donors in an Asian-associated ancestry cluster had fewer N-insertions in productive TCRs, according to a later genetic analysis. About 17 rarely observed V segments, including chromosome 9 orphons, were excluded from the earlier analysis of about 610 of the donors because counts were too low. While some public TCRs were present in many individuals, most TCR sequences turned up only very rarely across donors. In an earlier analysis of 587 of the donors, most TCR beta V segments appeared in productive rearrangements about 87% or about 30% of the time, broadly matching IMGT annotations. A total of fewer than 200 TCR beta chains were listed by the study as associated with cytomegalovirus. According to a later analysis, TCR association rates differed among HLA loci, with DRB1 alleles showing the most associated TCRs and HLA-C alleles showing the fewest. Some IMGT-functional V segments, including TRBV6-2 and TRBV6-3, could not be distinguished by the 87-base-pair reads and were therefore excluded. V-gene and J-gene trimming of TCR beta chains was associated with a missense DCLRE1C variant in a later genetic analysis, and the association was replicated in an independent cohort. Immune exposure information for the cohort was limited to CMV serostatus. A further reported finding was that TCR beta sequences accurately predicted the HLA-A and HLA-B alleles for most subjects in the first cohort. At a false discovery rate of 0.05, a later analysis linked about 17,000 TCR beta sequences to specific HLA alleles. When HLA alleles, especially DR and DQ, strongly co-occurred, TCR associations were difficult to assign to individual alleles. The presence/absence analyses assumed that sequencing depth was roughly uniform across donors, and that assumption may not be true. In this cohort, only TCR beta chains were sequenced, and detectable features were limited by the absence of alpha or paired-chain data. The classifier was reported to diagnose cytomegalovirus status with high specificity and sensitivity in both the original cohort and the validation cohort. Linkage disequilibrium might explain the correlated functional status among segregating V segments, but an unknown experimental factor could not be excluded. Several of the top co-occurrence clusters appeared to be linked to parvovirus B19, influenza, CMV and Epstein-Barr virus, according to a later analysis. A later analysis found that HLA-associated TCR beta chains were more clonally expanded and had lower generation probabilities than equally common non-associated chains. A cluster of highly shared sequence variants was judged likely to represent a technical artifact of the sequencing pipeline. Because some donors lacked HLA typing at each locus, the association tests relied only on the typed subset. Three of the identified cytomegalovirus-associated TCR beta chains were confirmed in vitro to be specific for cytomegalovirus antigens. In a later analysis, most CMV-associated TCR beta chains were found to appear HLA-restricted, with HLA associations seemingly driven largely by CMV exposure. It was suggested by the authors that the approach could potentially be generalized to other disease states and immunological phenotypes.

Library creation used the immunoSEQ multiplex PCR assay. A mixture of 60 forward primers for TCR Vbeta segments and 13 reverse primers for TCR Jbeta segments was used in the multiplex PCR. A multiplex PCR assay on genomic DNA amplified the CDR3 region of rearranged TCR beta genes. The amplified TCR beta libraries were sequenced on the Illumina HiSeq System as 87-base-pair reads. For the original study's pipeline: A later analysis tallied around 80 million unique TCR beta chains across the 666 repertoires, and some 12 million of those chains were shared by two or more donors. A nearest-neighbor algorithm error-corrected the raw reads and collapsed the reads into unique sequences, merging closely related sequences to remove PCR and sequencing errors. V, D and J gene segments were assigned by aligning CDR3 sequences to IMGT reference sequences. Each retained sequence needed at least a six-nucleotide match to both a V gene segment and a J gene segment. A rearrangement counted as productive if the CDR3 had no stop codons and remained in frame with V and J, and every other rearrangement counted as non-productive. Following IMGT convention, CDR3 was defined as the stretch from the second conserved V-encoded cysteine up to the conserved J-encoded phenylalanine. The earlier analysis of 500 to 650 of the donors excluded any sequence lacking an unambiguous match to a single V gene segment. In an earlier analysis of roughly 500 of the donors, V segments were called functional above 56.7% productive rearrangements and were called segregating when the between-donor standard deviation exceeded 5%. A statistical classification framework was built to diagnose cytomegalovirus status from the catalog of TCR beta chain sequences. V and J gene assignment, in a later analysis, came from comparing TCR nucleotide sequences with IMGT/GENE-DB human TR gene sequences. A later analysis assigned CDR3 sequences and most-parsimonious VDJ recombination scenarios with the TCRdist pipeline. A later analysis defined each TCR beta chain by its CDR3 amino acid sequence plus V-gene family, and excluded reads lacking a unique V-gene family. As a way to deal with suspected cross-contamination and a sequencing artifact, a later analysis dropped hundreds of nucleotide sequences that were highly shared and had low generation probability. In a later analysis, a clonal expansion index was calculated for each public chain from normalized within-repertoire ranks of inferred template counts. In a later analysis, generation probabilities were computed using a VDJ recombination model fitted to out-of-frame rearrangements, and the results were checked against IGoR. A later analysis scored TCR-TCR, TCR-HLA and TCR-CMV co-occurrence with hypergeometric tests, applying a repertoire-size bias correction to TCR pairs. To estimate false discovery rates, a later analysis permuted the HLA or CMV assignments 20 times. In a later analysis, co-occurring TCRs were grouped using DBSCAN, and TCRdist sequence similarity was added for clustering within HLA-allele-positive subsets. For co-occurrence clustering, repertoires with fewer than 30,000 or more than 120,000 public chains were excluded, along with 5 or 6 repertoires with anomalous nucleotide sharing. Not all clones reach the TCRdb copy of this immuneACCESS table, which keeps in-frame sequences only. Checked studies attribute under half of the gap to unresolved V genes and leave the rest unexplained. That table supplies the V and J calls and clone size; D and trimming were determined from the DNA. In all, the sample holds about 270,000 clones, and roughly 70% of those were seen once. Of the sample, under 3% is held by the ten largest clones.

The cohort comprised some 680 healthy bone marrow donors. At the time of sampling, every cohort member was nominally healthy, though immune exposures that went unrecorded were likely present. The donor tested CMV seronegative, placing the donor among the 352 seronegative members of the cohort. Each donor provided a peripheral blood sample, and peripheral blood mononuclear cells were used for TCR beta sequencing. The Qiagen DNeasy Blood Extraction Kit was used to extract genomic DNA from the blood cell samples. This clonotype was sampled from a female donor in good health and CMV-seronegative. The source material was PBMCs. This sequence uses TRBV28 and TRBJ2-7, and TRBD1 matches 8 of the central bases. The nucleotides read TGTGCCAGCAGTTTTCTGGACAGGGTAGGTGAGCAGTACTTC. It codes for CASSFLDRVGEQYF.